The 18 T cell receptor beta chains listed next were all sequenced from one sample in a study of OX40 agonist ivuxolimab in advanced cancers. The protocol was immunoSEQ multiplex PCR, while the TCRdb copy is restricted to in-frame clones and leaves out a portion. The sample holds approximately 70,000 clones, roughly 80% seen once. This material consisted of CD4+ or CD8+ T cells sorted from blood, taken in a trial of the OX40 agonist ivuxolimab. Every receptor here comes from an adult with an advanced solid tumor such as melanoma, head and neck, liver or kidney cancer.

This clone was counted only a few times. The J gene is TRBJ2-7, the V gene TRBV28, with D possibly being TRBD2 (5 bases). The CDR3 is made up of 12 amino acids. CDR1 and CDR2 (germline): MDHEN, SYDVKM. V lost 8 bases and J lost 5, with 13 bases in between. CDR3 amino acids: CASSRGVHEQYF. The CDR3 DNA reads TGTGCCAGCTCCCGGGGAGTCCACGAGCAGTACTTC.

CDR3 residues: CASRTGQSVGEQYF. DNA of the CDR3: TGTGCCAGCAGGACGGGACAATCAGTGGGCGAGCAGTACTTC. The V and J genes are TRBV2 and TRBJ2-7; tentative D call: TRBD1 (6 bases). CDR1 is SNHLY, CDR2 FYNNEI, per germline. This CDR3 spans 14 amino acids. V was trimmed by 6 bases and J by 6 bases, leaving 18 bases between them.

The rearrangement uses TRBV11-3 and TRBJ2-2; 7 nucleotides match TRBD2. V gave up 2 bases and J gave up 2 bases; unmatched junction bases: 5. The CDR3 is 16 residues long. Germline CDR1 reads SGHNT; CDR2 reads YENEEA. The CDR3 bases are TGTGCCAGCAGCTTAATGGGCGGGGGAAACACCGGGGAGCTGTTTTTT. This codes for CASSLMGGGNTGELFF.

In this sample, this clone turned up once. V gene TRBV15 combines with J gene TRBJ2-6; 8 nucleotides match TRBD1. Germline V lookup: CDR1 LNHNV, CDR2 YYDKDF (reference sequence). This CDR3 has 19 amino acids. Unmatched junction bases numbered 10, after V lost 3 bases and J lost 0 bases. CDR3 coding DNA: TGTGCCACCAGCAGCGAACCGGGACAGGTTAGCTCTGGGGCCAACGTCCTGACTTTC. Translated: CATSSEPGQVSSGANVLTF. The whole variable domain, remainder taken from reference TRBV15 and TRBJ2-6, is DAMVIQNPRYQVTQFGKPVTLSCSQTLNHNVMYWYQQKSSQAPKLLFHYYDKDFNNEADTPDNFQSRRPNTSFCFLDIRSPGLGDTAMYLCATSSEPGQVSSGANVLTFGAGSRLTVL.

The chain has TRBV5-6 and TRBJ2-2; possible D gene TRBD2, 6 bases. V dropped 7 bases and J dropped 2 bases, with 18 bases sitting between them. Germline CDR1 SGHDT, CDR2 YYEEEE. There are 16 residues in the CDR3. CDR3 in DNA: TGTGCCAGCTCTCTCTTGGGGGAGGTCAACACCGGGGAGCTGTTTTTT. It yields the protein CASSLLGEVNTGELFF.

The chain uses TRBV2 and TRBJ1-2, with D possibly being TRBD1 (6 bases). The CDR3 length is 14 residues. V lost 2 bases and J lost 10, with 17 bases in between. Germline V gives CDR1 SNHLY, CDR2 FYNNEI. The CDR3 region is CASSERAGVPPYTF. The CDR3 nucleotides are TGTGCCAGCAGTGAAAGGGCAGGGGTTCCCCCCTACACCTTC. The full variable domain, in which reference TRBV2 and TRBJ1-2 provide the parts outside the CDR3, is EPEVTQTPSHQVTQMGQEVILRCVPISNHLYFYWYRQILGQKVEFLVSFYNNEISEKSEIFDDQFSVERPDGSNFTLKIRSTKLEDSAMYFCASSERAGVPPYTFGSGTRLTVV.

This chain links TRBV5-1 with TRBJ1-1, with D maybe TRBD1 (5 bases). Germline CDR1 is SGHRS and CDR2 is YFSETQ. V was cut by 4 bases and J by 1 base, with 11 bases left in between. The CDR3 has 14 amino acids. The CDR3 sequence: CASSGDGGNTEAFF. CDR3 bases: TGCGCCAGCAGCGGGGATGGGGGGAACACTGAAGCTTTCTTT.

The chain combines TRBV4-3 with TRBJ2-3, with a weak D call TRBD2 (5 bases). The ends were cut back, 0 bases at V and 2 bases at J, with 9 bases in the middle. The CDR3 consists of 15 residues. CDR1 is LGHNA, CDR2 YSLEER, per germline. The CDR3 spells CASSQEVRATDTQYF. In nucleotides, the CDR3 is TGCGCCAGCAGCCAAGAAGTGAGGGCCACAGATACGCAGTATTTT.

This chain connects TRBV18 to TRBJ1-1; TRBD1 aligns across 11 bases. The CDR3 contains 17 residues. After removal of 5 bases from V and 0 bases from J, the junction contained 8 bases not matched to a gene. CDR1 and CDR2 (germline): KGHSH, LQKENI. The CDR3 sequence: CASSFSGTGGLNTEAFF. In DNA, the CDR3 is TGTGCCAGCTCATTCTCCGGGACAGGGGGTCTGAACACTGAAGCTTTCTTT.

This rearrangement joins TRBV13 to TRBJ1-5; D remains ambiguous. The CDR3 has 14 residues. Trimming removed 0 bases at V and 4 bases at J, with 7 bases between. Per the germline V gene, CDR1 is PRHDT and CDR2 is FYEKMQ (reference sequence). In DNA, the CDR3 is TGTGCCAGCAGCTTAGGTTTGGGGAATCAGCCCCAGCATTTT. It translates to CASSLGLGNQPQHF. The full variable domain, in which reference TRBV13 and TRBJ1-5 provide the parts outside the CDR3, is AAGVIQSPRHLIKEKRETATLKCYPIPRHDTVYWYQQGPGQDPQFLISFYEKMQSDKGSIPDRFSAQQFSDYHSELNMSSLELGDSALYFCASSLGLGNQPQHFGDGTRLSIL.

The chain links TRBV7-2 to TRBJ2-7; perhaps D is TRBD1 or TRBD2 (6 bases each). The CDR3 is 14 amino acids. The V end was cut by 5 bases, the J end by 4 bases, with 15 bases between. Germline-derived CDR1 and CDR2 are SGHTA and FQGNSA. The CDR3 spells CASSTRGGGYEQYF. CDR3 in DNA: TGTGCCAGCAGCACCAGGGGAGGTGGGTACGAGCAGTACTTC.

This clone was seen a single time. The chain joins TRBV7-6 to TRBJ2-3; either TRBD1 or TRBD2 may fit D (5 bases each). The CDR3 spans 14 residues. CDR1 and CDR2 from the germline V gene are SGHVS and FNYEAQ. The V and J ends lost 5 bases and 0 bases respectively, with 9 bases between them. The CDR3 here is CASSPGLSTDTQYF. In DNA, the CDR3 is TGTGCCAGCAGCCCGGGGCTGAGCACAGATACGCAGTATTTT.

The V call is TRBV6-6, the J call TRBJ1-6; tentatively, D is TRBD1 (6 bases). The CDR3 totals 13 residues. Germline V gene lookup returns CDR1 MNHNY and CDR2 SVGAGI (reference sequence). Trimming stripped 5 bases from V and 10 bases from J, with 12 bases between. The CDR3 loop is CASSTGLVSPLHF. For the CDR3, the DNA is TGTGCCAGCAGTACAGGGTTGGTCTCACCCCTCCACTTT.

The chain is built from TRBV6-6 and TRBJ2-7; 8 bases are a match to TRBD1. This CDR3 spans 15 amino acids. V lost 2 bases and J lost 0; bases outside the gene matches: 3. Germline loops: CDR1 MNHNY, CDR2 SVGAGI (reference sequence). The CDR3 loop reads CASSYGQGFSYEQYF. CDR3 bases: TGTGCCAGCAGTTACGGACAGGGATTCTCCTACGAGCAGTACTTC.

V gene TRBV11-3 combines with J gene TRBJ2-1, with 9 bases fitting TRBD2. Germline V gene sequence: CDR1 SGHNT, CDR2 YENEEA. The length of the CDR3 is 14 residues. Trimming removed 5 bases from V and 4 bases from J; junction bases left unmatched: 3. CDR3 nucleotide sequence: TGTGCCAGCAGCCCCAGCGGGGGGTACAATGAGCAGTTCTTC. It yields the protein CASSPSGGYNEQFF.

The rearrangement links TRBV27 to TRBJ2-7; D possibly matches TRBD1 or TRBD2 (5 bases each). Germline V gives CDR1 MNHEY, CDR2 SMNVEV (reference sequence). V was cut by 9 bases and J by 2 bases, with 17 bases left in between. The CDR3 consists of 14 residues. CDR3 nucleotides: TGTGCCAGTCTGTCCCTCGGGACCACCTACGAGCAGTACTTC. It encodes CASLSLGTTYEQYF.

This clone appeared a few times. The chain employs TRBV5-1 and TRBJ1-1, with 7 bases aligning to TRBD1. The germline V gene encodes CDR1 SGHRS and CDR2 YFSETQ. This CDR3 region has 17 residues. Trimming at V came to 4 bases and at J to 3 bases, leaving 15 bases not matched to a gene. CDR3 DNA: TGCGCCAGCAGCAGAACAGGGGTCGCCCGCCGGGACACTGAAGCTTTCTTT. Translation: CASSRTGVARRDTEAFF.

The J gene is TRBJ1-6, the V gene TRBV7-8; possibly TRBD1 for D (6 bases). Germline loops: CDR1 SGHVS, CDR2 FQNEAQ. Trimming left V 5 bases short and J 10 bases short, with 15 bases between. This CDR3 is 14 amino acids long. This CDR3 is CASSTRQDRSPLHF. The CDR3 nucleotides are TGTGCCAGCAGCACTCGACAGGATCGGTCACCCCTCCACTTT.